The following is a T cell receptor beta chain sequence with its context. Antigen specificity is unknown. CD45RO-CCR7+CD27+CD95- expression identified naive CD8+ T cells. The sample originates from a study of CXCR3-negative and CXCR3-positive naive CD8 T cells. Points from the study as a whole: Whereas both naive subsets had comparably high diversity, memory CD8+ cells had much lower diversity.

UMI-labeled TRB cDNA libraries were prepared by 5' RACE. Reprocessing the 5' RACE reads, TCRdb reports a single entry for every CDR3 protein and omits DNA. The sample has about 62,000 distinct CDR3 sequences. The germline CDR1 and CDR2 sequences are LGHNA and YNFKEQ. This CDR3 contains 14 residues. The material sequenced was naive CXCR3- CD8+ T cells from blood. The subset here: CD45RO-CCR7+CD27+CD95- naive CD8+ T cells lacking CXCR3 (TNR3-). The receptor comes from a human donor in good health. Some clones in this sample may be carry-over from other donors' samples. The rearrangement uses TRBV4-2 and TRBJ2-2. Here the CDR3 reads CASSQAPVTGELFF.